This T cell receptor (beta chain) was obtained from a study of blood T cell repertoires in COVID-19. Sequenced by immunoSEQ multiplex PCR; TCRdb stores in-frame clones only, minus some. The sample holds almost 100,000 clones, around nine tenths seen once. J gave up 1 base and V 1 base, and 0 bases lay outside the gene matches. The germline V gene encodes CDR1 WSHSY and CDR2 SAAADI. CDR3 length: 14 amino acids. This chain connects TRBV10-2 to TRBJ2-5; 7 bases align to TRBD2. The material sequenced was peripheral blood. This receptor was taken from a man between 45 and 60 years old with acute or convalescent COVID-19. The CDR3 bases are TGCGCCAGCAGTGAGTGGGGGGGCCAAGAGACCCAGTACTTC. Translated, it gives CASSEWGGQETQYF.